Detailed here is one T cell receptor (beta chain). Its antigen is currently unknown. This entry comes from a study of cytomegalovirus exposure and HLA in healthy donors. Overall study results and limits: Diagnosis of cytomegalovirus status made by the classifier reportedly showed high specificity and sensitivity. Some TCR beta chains (roughly 150 of them) were listed as cytomegalovirus-associated. In vitro assays verified that three CMV-associated chains recognized CMV antigens specifically.

The validation cohort, a group of around 130 subjects, included the donors and was separate from the roughly 670-subject first cohort. Profiled with immunoSEQ multiplex PCR; TCRdb holds only in-frame clones, not every one. The sample comprises over 150,000 clones, 95% to 97% of which are singletons, and roughly 0.83% rests with the top ten. The sequencing input was PBMCs. This receptor was identified in a woman in her late teens or twenties in good health and CMV-seronegative.

The CDR3, as DNA: TGTGCTGTGGGTGGGACTAGCATGTCAGATACGCAGTATTTT. Translation gives CAVGGTSMSDTQYF. The chain carries TRBV6-5 and TRBJ2-3; TRBD2 aligns across 9 bases. The germline V gene encodes CDR1 MNHEY and CDR2 SVGAGI. The CDR3 totals 14 residues.